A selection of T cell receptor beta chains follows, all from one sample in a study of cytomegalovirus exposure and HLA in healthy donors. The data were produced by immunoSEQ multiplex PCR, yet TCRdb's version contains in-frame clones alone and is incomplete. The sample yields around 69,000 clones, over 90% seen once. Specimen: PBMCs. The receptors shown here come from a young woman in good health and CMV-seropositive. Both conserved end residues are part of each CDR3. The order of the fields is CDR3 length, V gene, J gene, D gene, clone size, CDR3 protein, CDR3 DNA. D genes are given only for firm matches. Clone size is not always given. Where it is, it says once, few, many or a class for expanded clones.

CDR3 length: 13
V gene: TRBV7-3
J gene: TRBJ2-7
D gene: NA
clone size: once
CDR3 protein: CASSLGREYEQYF
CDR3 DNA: TGTGCCAGCAGCTTAGGACGGGAGTACGAGCAGTACTTC

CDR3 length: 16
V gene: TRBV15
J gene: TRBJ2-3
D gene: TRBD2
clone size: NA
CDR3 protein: CATSRGLAGDTDTQYF
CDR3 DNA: TGTGCCACCAGCAGAGGACTAGCGGGGGACACAGATACGCAGTATTTT

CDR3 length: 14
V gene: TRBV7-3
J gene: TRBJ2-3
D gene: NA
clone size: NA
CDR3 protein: CASSANSGIDTQYF
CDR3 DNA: TGTGCCAGCAGCGCAAACTCAGGGATAGATACGCAGTATTTT

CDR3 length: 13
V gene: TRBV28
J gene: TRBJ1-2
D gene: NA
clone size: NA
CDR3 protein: CASSFGLIYGYTF
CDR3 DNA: TGTGCCAGCAGCTTCGGACTAATATATGGCTACACCTTC

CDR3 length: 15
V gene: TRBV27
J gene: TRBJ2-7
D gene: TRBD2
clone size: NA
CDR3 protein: CASRGLGAAGAKQYF
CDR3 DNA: TGTGCCAGCAGGGGTCTTGGTGCAGCGGGAGCGAAGCAGTACTTC

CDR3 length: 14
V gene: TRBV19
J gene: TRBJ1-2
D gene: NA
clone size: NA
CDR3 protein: CASSIEGANYGYTF
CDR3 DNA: TGTGCCAGTAGTATAGAGGGGGCGAACTATGGCTACACCTTC

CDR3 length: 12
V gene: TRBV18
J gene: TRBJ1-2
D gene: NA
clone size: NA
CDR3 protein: CASNRLGYGYTF
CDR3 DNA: TGTGCCAGCAACAGGCTGGGCTATGGCTACACCTTC

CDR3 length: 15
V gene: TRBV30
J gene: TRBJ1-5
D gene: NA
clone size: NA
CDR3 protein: CAWSVPQGLGQPQHF
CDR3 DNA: TGTGCCTGGAGTGTACCTCAGGGGTTGGGTCAGCCCCAGCATTTT

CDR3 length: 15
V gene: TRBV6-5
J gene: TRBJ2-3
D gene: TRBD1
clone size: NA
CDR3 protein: CASWQRGRPTDTQYF
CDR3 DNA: TGTGCCAGCTGGCAGAGGGGGCGCCCCACAGATACGCAGTATTTT

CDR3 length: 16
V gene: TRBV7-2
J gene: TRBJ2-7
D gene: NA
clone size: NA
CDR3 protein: CASSLQGPAGVYEQYF
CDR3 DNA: TGTGCCAGCAGCTTACAGGGGCCTGCCGGCGTCTACGAGCAGTACTTC

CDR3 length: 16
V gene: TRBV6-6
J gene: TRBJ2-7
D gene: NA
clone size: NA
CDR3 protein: CASSYGQGPQSHEQYF
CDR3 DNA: TGTGCCAGCAGTTACGGTCAGGGGCCTCAGAGTCACGAGCAGTACTTC

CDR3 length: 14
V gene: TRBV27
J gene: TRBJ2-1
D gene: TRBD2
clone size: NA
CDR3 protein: CASSLAGAYNEQFF
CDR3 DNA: TGTGCCAGCAGTTTAGCGGGGGCCTACAATGAGCAGTTCTTC

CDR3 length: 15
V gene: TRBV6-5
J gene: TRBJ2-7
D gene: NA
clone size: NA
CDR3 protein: CASSYFGGSLYEQYF
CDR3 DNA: TGTGCCAGCAGTTATTTCGGCGGCAGCCTCTACGAGCAGTACTTC

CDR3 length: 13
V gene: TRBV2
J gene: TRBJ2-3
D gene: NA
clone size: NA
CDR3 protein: CASRSGFADTQYF
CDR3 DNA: TGTGCCAGCCGGTCCGGGTTTGCGGATACGCAGTATTTT

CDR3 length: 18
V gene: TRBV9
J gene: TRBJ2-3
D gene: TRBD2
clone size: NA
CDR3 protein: CASSVVASGRAGTDTQYF
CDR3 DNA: TGTGCCAGCAGCGTGGTGGCTAGCGGGAGGGCAGGCACAGATACGCAGTATTTT

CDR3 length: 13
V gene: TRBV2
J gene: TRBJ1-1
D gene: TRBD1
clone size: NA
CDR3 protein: CASAEQGGTEAFF
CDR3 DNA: TGTGCCAGCGCAGAACAGGGGGGCACTGAAGCTTTCTTT

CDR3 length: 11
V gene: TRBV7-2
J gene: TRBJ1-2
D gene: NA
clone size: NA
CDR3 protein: CASSSYYGYTF
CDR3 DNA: TGTGCCAGCAGCTCTTACTATGGCTACACCTTC

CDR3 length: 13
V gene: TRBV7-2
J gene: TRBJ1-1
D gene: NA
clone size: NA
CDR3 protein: CASSTDRQRGAFF
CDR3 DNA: TGTGCCAGCAGTACCGACAGGCAAAGGGGCGCTTTCTTT

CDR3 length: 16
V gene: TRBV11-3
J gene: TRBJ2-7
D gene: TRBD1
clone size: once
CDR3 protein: CASSLDRGQGPYEQYF
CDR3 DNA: TGTGCCAGCAGCTTAGATCGGGGACAGGGACCCTACGAGCAGTACTTC

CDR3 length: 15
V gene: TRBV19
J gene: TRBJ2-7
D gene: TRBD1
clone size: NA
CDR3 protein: CASSIGTGGAYEQYF
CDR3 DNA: TGTGCCAGTAGTATCGGGACAGGGGGCGCCTACGAGCAGTACTTC

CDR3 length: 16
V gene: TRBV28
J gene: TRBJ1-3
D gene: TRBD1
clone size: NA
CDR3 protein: CASSLYQGANGNTIYF
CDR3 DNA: TGTGCCAGCAGCCTCTATCAGGGGGCTAATGGAAACACCATATATTTT

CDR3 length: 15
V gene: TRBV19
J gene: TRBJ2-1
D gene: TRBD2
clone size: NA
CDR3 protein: CASSIREGLRIEQFF
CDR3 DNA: TGTGCCAGTAGTATCAGGGAGGGCCTAAGGATTGAGCAGTTCTTC

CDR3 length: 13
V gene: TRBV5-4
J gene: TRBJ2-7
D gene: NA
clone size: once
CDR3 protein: CASSLSNSYEQYF
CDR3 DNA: TGTGCCAGCAGCTTATCTAACTCCTACGAGCAGTACTTC

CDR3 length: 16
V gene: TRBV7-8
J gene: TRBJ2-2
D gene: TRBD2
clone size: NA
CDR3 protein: CASSSQTSGNTGELFF
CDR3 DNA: TGTGCCAGCAGCTCCCAAACTAGCGGGAACACCGGGGAGCTGTTTTTT

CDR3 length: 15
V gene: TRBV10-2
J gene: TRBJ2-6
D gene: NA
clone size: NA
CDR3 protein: CASRMAGSGANVLTF
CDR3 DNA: TGCGCCAGCAGGATGGCGGGCTCTGGGGCCAACGTCCTGACTTTC

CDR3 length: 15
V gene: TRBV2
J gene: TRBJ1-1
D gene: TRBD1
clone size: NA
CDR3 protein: CASTRGTGRGTEAFF
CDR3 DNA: TGTGCCAGCACCCGAGGGACAGGGAGGGGAACTGAAGCTTTCTTT

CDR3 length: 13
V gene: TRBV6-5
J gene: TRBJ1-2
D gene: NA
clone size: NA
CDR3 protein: CASKFTVNYGYTF
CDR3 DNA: TGTGCCAGCAAGTTTACGGTCAACTATGGCTACACCTTC

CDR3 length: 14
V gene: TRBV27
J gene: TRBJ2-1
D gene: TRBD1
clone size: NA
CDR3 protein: CASSRTGGYDEQFF
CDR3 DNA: TGTGCCAGCAGTAGGACAGGGGGCTACGATGAGCAGTTCTTC

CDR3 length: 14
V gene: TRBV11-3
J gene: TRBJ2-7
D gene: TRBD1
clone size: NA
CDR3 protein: CATASRDRVHEQYF
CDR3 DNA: TGTGCCACCGCAAGCCGGGACAGGGTTCACGAGCAGTACTTC

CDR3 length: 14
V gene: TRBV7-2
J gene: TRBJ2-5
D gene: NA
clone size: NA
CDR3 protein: CASSLASGRETQYF
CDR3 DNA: TGTGCCAGCAGCTTAGCGTCAGGCCGCGAGACCCAGTACTTC

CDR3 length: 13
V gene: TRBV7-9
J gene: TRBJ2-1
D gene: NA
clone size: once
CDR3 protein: CASSLGVDNEQFF
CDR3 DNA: TGTGCCAGCAGCCTAGGAGTCGACAATGAGCAGTTCTTC

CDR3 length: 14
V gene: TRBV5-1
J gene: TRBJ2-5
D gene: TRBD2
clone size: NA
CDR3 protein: CASSLLSSGETQYF
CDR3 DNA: TGCGCCAGCAGCTTACTCTCTAGCGGAGAGACCCAGTACTTC

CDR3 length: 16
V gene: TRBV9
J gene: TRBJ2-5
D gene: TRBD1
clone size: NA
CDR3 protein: CASSRLGQGTKETQYF
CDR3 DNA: TGTGCCAGCAGCCGTCTCGGACAGGGGACAAAAGAGACCCAGTACTTC

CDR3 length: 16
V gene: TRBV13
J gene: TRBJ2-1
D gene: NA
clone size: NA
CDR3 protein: CASSSSDFVFYNEQFF
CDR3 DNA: TGTGCCAGCAGCTCCTCCGACTTCGTCTTTTACAATGAGCAGTTCTTC

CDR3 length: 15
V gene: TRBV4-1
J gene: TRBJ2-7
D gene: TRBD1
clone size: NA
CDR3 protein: CASSPRQGGPYEQYF
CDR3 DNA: TGCGCCAGCAGCCCCAGACAGGGGGGTCCCTACGAGCAGTACTTC

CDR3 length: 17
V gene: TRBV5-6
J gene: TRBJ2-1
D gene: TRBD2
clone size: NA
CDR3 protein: CASSRRTSGGYYNEQFF
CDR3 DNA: TGTGCCAGCAGCCGAAGGACTAGCGGGGGATACTACAATGAGCAGTTCTTC

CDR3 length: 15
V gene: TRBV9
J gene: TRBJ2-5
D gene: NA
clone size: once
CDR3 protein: CASSVMTGARETQYF
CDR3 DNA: TGTGCCAGCAGCGTTATGACGGGAGCGAGGGAGACCCAGTACTTC

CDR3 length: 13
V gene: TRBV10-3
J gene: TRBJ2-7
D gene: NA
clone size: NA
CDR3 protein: CAISGNRVNEQYF
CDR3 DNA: TGTGCCATCAGTGGGAACAGGGTTAACGAGCAGTACTTC